Listed below are T cell receptor beta chains from one sample, sequenced in a study of OX40 agonist ivuxolimab in advanced cancers. Profiled with immunoSEQ multiplex PCR; TCRdb holds only in-frame clones, not every one. The sample yields over 70,000 clones, 80% to 90% seen once. The sample in question was CD4+ or CD8+ T cells sorted from blood, obtained in a trial of the OX40 agonist ivuxolimab. All receptors derive from an adult with an advanced solid tumor such as melanoma, head and neck, liver or kidney cancer. Each CDR3 is given with its conserved first and last residue. D genes are given only for firm matches. Only some rows state a clone size, as once, few, many or a class for expanded clones.

v_call	clone_size	d_call	j_call	cdr3_aa	cdr3_nt
TRBV30	NA	NA	TRBJ1-2	CAWTRGLRDGYTF	TGTGCCTGGACGCGTGGCTTGAGAGATGGCTACACCTTC
TRBV5-1	NA	TRBD1	TRBJ1-2	CASSSPTIPRTGSYGYTF	TGCGCCAGCAGCTCACCCACCATACCGCGGACAGGATCCTATGGCTACACCTTC
TRBV5-6	NA	NA	TRBJ1-4	CASSLDGGANYEKLFF	TGTGCCAGCAGCTTGGATGGAGGAGCCAACTATGAAAAACTGTTTTTT
TRBV11-2	NA	TRBD2	TRBJ2-7	CASSLGLAFTYEQYF	TGTGCCAGCAGCCTCGGACTAGCGTTCACCTACGAGCAGTACTTC
TRBV9	few	TRBD1	TRBJ1-5	CASSDGQGDQPQHF	TGTGCCAGCAGCGATGGACAGGGGGATCAGCCCCAGCATTTT
TRBV18	NA	TRBD2	TRBJ2-3	CASSRLEAGGHADTQYF	TGTGCCAGCTCACGCCTAGAGGCGGGGGGCCATGCAGATACGCAGTATTTT
TRBV7-2	NA	NA	TRBJ1-5	CASSLGVRGQKRNQPQHF	TGTGCCAGCAGCTTAGGGGTTCGGGGACAAAAACGCAATCAGCCCCAGCATTTT
TRBV19	NA	NA	TRBJ1-5	CASTTDRDSNQPQHF	TGTGCCAGTACCACCGACCGGGATAGCAATCAGCCCCAGCATTTT
TRBV10-3	NA	TRBD1	TRBJ2-3	CAISTGTGLTDTQYF	TGTGCCATCAGTACCGGGACAGGGCTCACAGATACGCAGTATTTT
TRBV10-1	few	NA	TRBJ1-1	CATLRGRPNTEAFF	TGCGCCACCCTAAGGGGACGGCCTAACACTGAAGCTTTCTTT
TRBV10-3	NA	NA	TRBJ2-7	CAISEEVTGEQYF	TGTGCCATCAGTGAGGAGGTAACAGGCGAGCAGTACTTC
TRBV19	NA	NA	TRBJ2-2	CASSAQMSGTGELFF	TGTGCCAGTAGTGCCCAAATGTCGGGCACCGGGGAGCTGTTTTTT
TRBV10-3	NA	NA	TRBJ1-1	CAISGDTEAFF	TGTGCCATCAGTGGGGACACTGAAGCTTTCTTT
TRBV4-2	NA	NA	TRBJ2-5	CASSQPGSRETQYF	TGTGCCAGCAGCCAACCAGGGTCGCGAGAGACCCAGTACTTC
TRBV19	NA	NA	TRBJ1-1	CASSISWVAENTEAFF	TGTGCCAGTAGTATCTCGTGGGTGGCAGAAAACACTGAAGCTTTCTTT
TRBV28	NA	TRBD1	TRBJ1-1	CASNSLGTGSSAAEAFF	TGTGCCAGCAACTCCCTCGGGACAGGATCGTCGGCCGCTGAAGCTTTCTTT
TRBV6-6	NA	NA	TRBJ1-5	CASSWTGNQPQHF	TGTGCCAGCAGCTGGACGGGCAATCAGCCCCAGCATTTT
TRBV6-1	once	TRBD1	TRBJ2-3	CASTTQGASTDTQYF	TGTGCCAGCACCACACAGGGGGCTAGCACAGATACGCAGTATTTT
TRBV6-5	NA	TRBD1	TRBJ1-5	CASGNRGAQPQHF	TGTGCCAGCGGAAACAGGGGGGCTCAGCCCCAGCATTTT
TRBV21-1	NA	NA	TRBJ2-1	CASRDYEQFF	TGTGCCAGCAGGGACTATGAGCAGTTCTTC
TRBV19	NA	TRBD1	TRBJ1-1	CASSMLWTGVREAFF	TGTGCCAGTAGTATGCTCTGGACAGGGGTTCGCGAAGCTTTCTTT
TRBV7-2	NA	NA	TRBJ2-4	CASSLVVGPGNIQYF	TGTGCCAGCAGCTTAGTGGTGGGCCCGGGAAACATTCAGTACTTC
TRBV4-1	NA	TRBD2	TRBJ2-2	CASSQTGTSTGELFF	TGCGCCAGCAGCCAAACCGGGACTAGCACCGGGGAGCTGTTTTTT
TRBV28	NA	NA	TRBJ1-4	CASSSQGAGGEKLFF	TGTGCCAGCAGTTCGCAGGGAGCGGGCGGTGAAAAACTGTTTTTT
TRBV28	NA	NA	TRBJ1-2	CASSREGLRGYTF	TGTGCCAGCAGTAGGGAGGGGTTACGCGGCTACACCTTC
TRBV28	NA	TRBD1	TRBJ2-5	CASSTGTGGRETQYF	TGTGCCAGCAGTACGGGGACAGGGGGAAGGGAGACCCAGTACTTC
TRBV10-3	NA	TRBD1	TRBJ2-3	CAISPDRVRTDTQYF	TGTGCCATCAGCCCAGACAGGGTGCGCACAGATACGCAGTATTTT
TRBV9	NA	NA	TRBJ2-1	CASSRRIGGYNEQFF	TGTGCCAGCAGCCGTAGGATCGGGGGCTACAATGAGCAGTTCTTC
TRBV28	NA	TRBD1	TRBJ2-1	CASSLTQGYNEQFF	TGTGCCAGCAGTTTAACACAGGGGTACAATGAGCAGTTCTTC
TRBV2	NA	TRBD2	TRBJ2-3	CASSGLASGGTQYF	TGTGCCAGCAGTGGACTAGCAAGCGGAGGTACGCAGTATTTT
TRBV4-2	NA	TRBD1	TRBJ1-4	CASSQEQGASGKLFF	TGTGCCAGCAGCCAAGAACAGGGGGCTTCGGGAAAACTGTTTTTT
TRBV25-1	few	NA	TRBJ2-3	CASSESYEDTQYF	TGTGCCAGCAGTGAGTCATACGAGGATACGCAGTATTTT
TRBV5-1	NA	TRBD2	TRBJ2-7	CASSLQTSGRPYEQYF	TGCGCCAGCAGCCTTCAGACTAGCGGGAGACCCTACGAGCAGTACTTC
TRBV6-1	NA	NA	TRBJ1-2	CASSERKGRNYGYTF	TGTGCCAGCAGTGAGAGGAAGGGGAGGAACTATGGCTACACCTTC
TRBV25-1	NA	TRBD2	TRBJ2-3	CASSVLSGGGYTDTQYF	TGTGCCAGCAGTGTCCTCTCCGGCGGGGGTTACACAGATACGCAGTATTTT
TRBV7-8	NA	NA	TRBJ2-5	CASSSQETQYF	TGTGCCAGCAGCTCCCAAGAGACCCAGTACTTC
TRBV14	few	NA	TRBJ1-5	CASSPRGNQPQHF	TGTGCCAGCAGCCCCAGGGGCAATCAGCCCCAGCATTTT
TRBV18	once	NA	TRBJ2-1	CASSLSASSYNEQFF	TGTGCCAGCTCCCTCTCGGCCAGCTCCTACAATGAGCAGTTCTTC
TRBV6-1	NA	TRBD1	TRBJ1-4	CASSGRGTGGIRSNEKLFF	TGTGCCAGCAGTGGGAGGGGTACAGGGGGCATCCGGTCTAATGAAAAACTGTTTTTT
TRBV7-2	NA	TRBD1	TRBJ1-2	CASSLRTGTYGYTF	TGTGCCAGCAGCTTACGGACAGGGACCTATGGCTACACCTTC
TRBV14	NA	NA	TRBJ2-2	CASSHLRGNTGELFF	TGTGCCAGCAGCCATTTGCGGGGAAACACCGGGGAGCTGTTTTTT
TRBV2	NA	NA	TRBJ2-4	CASSGGYEGAKNIQYF	TGTGCCAGCAGTGGAGGGTATGAGGGAGCCAAAAACATTCAGTACTTC
TRBV11-1	NA	NA	TRBJ2-2	CASSSRRTGELFF	TGTGCCAGCAGCTCAAGACGGACCGGGGAGCTGTTTTTT
TRBV29-1	NA	NA	TRBJ1-5	CSVGDSNQPQHF	TGCAGCGTTGGGGACAGCAATCAGCCCCAGCATTTT
TRBV27	NA	NA	TRBJ2-7	CASSLSDGPYEQYF	TGTGCCAGCAGTTTATCTGACGGACCCTACGAGCAGTACTTC
TRBV4-2	once	TRBD2	TRBJ2-3	CASSQETSGGGVDTQYF	TGTGCCAGCAGCCAAGAGACTAGCGGAGGGGGGGTAGATACGCAGTATTTT
TRBV2	NA	NA	TRBJ1-1	CASSVSGYTEAFF	TGTGCCAGCAGCGTATCAGGGTACACTGAAGCTTTCTTT
TRBV10-3	NA	NA	TRBJ2-3	CATAGSGEDTQYF	TGTGCCACCGCGGGGTCCGGGGAAGATACGCAGTATTTT
TRBV9	NA	TRBD2	TRBJ2-7	CASSVAQLAGTYEQYF	TGTGCCAGCAGCGTAGCTCAACTAGCGGGGACCTACGAGCAGTACTTC